A selection of T cell receptor beta chains follows, all from one sample in a study of cytomegalovirus exposure and HLA in healthy donors. Libraries were prepared by immunoSEQ multiplex PCR; TCRdb keeps only in-frame clonotypes and omits some of them. The sample has about 38,000 clones, around 86% seen once. The sequencing sample was made of PBMCs. These receptors came from a middle-aged woman in good health and CMV-seropositive. The CDR3 runs from the conserved cysteine through the conserved F or W. A D gene is named only where the DNA matches it firmly.

J gene | V gene | D gene | CDR3 protein
TRBJ1-2 | TRBV6-1 | TRBD1 | CASSDLGQGNYGYTF
TRBJ1-5 | TRBV7-9 | TRBD1 | CASSSGQGNQPQHF
TRBJ2-1 | TRBV7-2 | . | CASSPKRYNEQFF
TRBJ2-7 | TRBV5-6 | TRBD1 | CASSLTGGEQYF
TRBJ2-7 | TRBV5-6 | TRBD1 | CASSFRDRFEQYF
TRBJ2-3 | TRBV7-2 | . | CASSYSLGDTQYF
TRBJ2-7 | TRBV7-2 | . | CASSLETALTYEQYF
TRBJ2-7 | TRBV6-6 | TRBD1 | CASSKTGPAYEQYF
TRBJ2-3 | TRBV7-9 | . | CASSLFSDTQYF
TRBJ1-3 | TRBV9 | TRBD1 | CASSSSDRGLSTIYF
TRBJ1-6 | TRBV5-1 | . | CASSTDSWAPLHF
TRBJ2-3 | TRBV15 | . | CATSRGLEVGDTQYF
TRBJ1-1 | TRBV18 | TRBD1 | CASSRDRVGTEAFF
TRBJ1-3 | TRBV7-9 | TRBD1 | CASSSPTGDGNTIYF
TRBJ1-6 | TRBV12-5 | . | CASGFMRAISYNSPLHF
TRBJ1-5 | TRBV5-5 | TRBD1 | CASSTQGDQPQHF
TRBJ2-5 | TRBV7-9 | TRBD2 | CASSYGGGETQYF
TRBJ2-1 | TRBV10-1 | . | CASSPPRAGYNEQFF
TRBJ2-1 | TRBV10-3 | TRBD2 | CAISGASGDWEDSYNEQFF
TRBJ2-1 | TRBV4-2 | TRBD2 | CASSPDLAAGGTYNEQFF
TRBJ2-6 | TRBV6-5 | . | CASSYSSGANVLTF
TRBJ2-1 | TRBV19 | . | CASSIDRGGGLPYEQFF
TRBJ2-5 | TRBV7-2 | . | CASSCVDTLNCQETQYF
TRBJ1-3 | TRBV7-2 | . | CASSLVDGATGNTIYF
TRBJ2-5 | TRBV5-6 | . | CASSLAGGKETQYF
TRBJ2-3 | TRBV10-3 | . | CAISTLHHRDTQYF
TRBJ2-7 | TRBV9 | TRBD2 | CASSVGASGGPVYEQYF
TRBJ1-4 | TRBV6-1 | . | CASIETGGEKLFF
TRBJ1-4 | TRBV29-1 | . | CSVGEEKLFF
TRBJ1-6 | TRBV9 | . | CASRDDSSYNSPLHF
TRBJ2-3 | TRBV13 | . | CASSLGLDSTDTQYF
TRBJ2-1 | TRBV5-6 | TRBD2 | CASSWRTGGGYNEQFF
TRBJ1-3 | TRBV28 | . | CASSSGIVGNTIYF
TRBJ2-3 | TRBV5-6 | . | CASSLDPGTDTQYF
TRBJ2-7 | TRBV7-9 | . | CSSSLSGYEQYF
TRBJ1-1 | TRBV13 | . | CASSLGDSSGAFF
TRBJ2-7 | TRBV4-1 | TRBD1 | CASSQQSRGQGYEQYF
TRBJ1-1 | TRBV7-8 | . | CASTIGGTEAFF
TRBJ1-2 | TRBV2 | . | CASRGLNRRNYGYTF
TRBJ2-7 | TRBV5-1 | . | CASRTDQYEQYF
TRBJ1-1 | TRBV6-5 | TRBD1 | CAVRGLGEAFF
TRBJ2-7 | TRBV27 | TRBD1 | CASSTTGALPYEQYF
TRBJ2-5 | TRBV5-4 | TRBD2 | CASSLTGEGQETQYF
TRBJ2-7 | TRBV10-3 | TRBD2 | CAIRDNFGLAGGELSYEQYF
. | TRBV4-1 | TRBD1 | CASSQETGTASYEQYF
TRBJ2-1 | TRBV4-3 | . | CASSRIQDNEQFF
TRBJ2-7 | TRBV2 | TRBD2 | CASSPSLLAGRWSSYEQYF
TRBJ1-5 | TRBV11-2 | . | CASSFTENQPQHF
TRBJ1-6 | TRBV5-1 | . | CASNLNSNSPLHF
TRBJ2-4 | TRBV7-2 | . | CASSDRAGLAKNIQYF
TRBJ1-4 | TRBV12-5 | TRBD1 | CASGLDRVF
TRBJ1-4 | TRBV30 | TRBD1 | CAWETGTGGPREKLFF
TRBJ1-5 | TRBV10-3 | . | CAISSQEDQPQHF